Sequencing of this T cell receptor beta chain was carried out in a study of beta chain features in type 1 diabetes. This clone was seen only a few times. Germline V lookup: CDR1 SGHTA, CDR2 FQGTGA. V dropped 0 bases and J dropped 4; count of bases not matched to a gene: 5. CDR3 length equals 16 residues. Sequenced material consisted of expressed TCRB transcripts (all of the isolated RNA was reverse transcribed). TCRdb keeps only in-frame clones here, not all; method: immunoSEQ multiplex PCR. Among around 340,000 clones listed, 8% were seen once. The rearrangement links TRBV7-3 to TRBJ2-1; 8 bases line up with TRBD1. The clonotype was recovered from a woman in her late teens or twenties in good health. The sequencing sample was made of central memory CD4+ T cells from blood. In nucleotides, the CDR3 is TGTGCCAGCAGCTTAACGACGACAGGGGATTACAATGAGCAGTTCTTC. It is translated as CASSLTTTGDYNEQFF.